This T cell receptor beta chain was captured by sequencing in a study of blood T cells in healthy people across ages. CDR3 length equals 15 residues. Per the germline V gene, CDR1 is MNHEY and CDR2 is SVGAGI. The V end was cut by 9 bases, the J end by 0 bases, with 12 bases between. With a J-beta primer mix and a sample-barcoded 5' primer, a second PCR ran roughly 6 to 11 cycles. A single record per CDR3 protein comes from TCRdb applying MiXCR to the 5' RACE reads. In the table there are approximately 490,000 distinct CDR3 sequences, 20% to 30% of which are singletons. The same sample was also studied in work on T cells of mothers and their children.

The V call is TRBV6-5, the J call TRBJ2-6; D is unclear. Input material: blood. The receptor was isolated from a boy younger than 18 in good health. CDR3 sequence: CARHQPSSGANVLTF. The CDR3, as DNA: TGTGCCAGGCATCAGCCGAGCTCTGGGGCCAACGTCCTGACTTTC.